Below are 28 T cell receptor beta chains sequenced from a single sample in a study of response to subunit inactivated influenza vaccine. TCRdb reprocessed the RT-PCR reads via MiXCR and lists one record per CDR3 protein. The data contain some 540,000 distinct CDR3 sequences, approximately 24% of them singletons. The same data also contributed to another study, on T cells expressing NK-cell markers. That study adds: TCR beta cDNA was generated via 5'RACE template switching incorporating UMIs.

The source was CD4+ T cells sorted from PBMCs, collected 11 to 12 days after vaccination. All receptors derive from a man aged 45-65 years who received an inactivated influenza vaccine.

Judged by abundance, this clonotype is medium-sized. The CDR3 bases are TGTGCCATCAGTGAAAGCAGCTCTGGAAACACCATATATTTT. This translates into CAISESSSGNTIYF. The chain employs TRBV10-3 and TRBJ1-3; no reliable D call. Germline loops: CDR1 ENHRY, CDR2 SYGVKD. The CDR3 consists of 14 residues. The V end was cut by 3 bases, the J end by 0 bases, with 6 bases between.

Many counts were recorded for this clonotype. The rearrangement uses TRBV11-1 and TRBJ2-6; D is uncertain. V dropped 5 bases and J dropped 2 bases, with 4 bases sitting between them. This CDR3 spans 13 amino acids. CDR1 is SGHAT, CDR2 FQDESV, per germline (reference sequence). The CDR3 loop reads CASSRPGANVLTF. The CDR3 DNA reads TGTGCCAGCAGCCGACCTGGGGCCAACGTCCTGACTTTC.

This clonotype has just a few counts. The genes are TRBV7-2 and TRBJ2-1; 7 bases are shared with TRBD1. Germline CDR1 reads SGHTA; CDR2 reads FQGNSA. Germline trimming cut 5 bases from V and 9 bases from J; bases unmatched to any gene: 7. This CDR3 has 13 amino acids. This CDR3 is CASSVDRVAEQFF. The CDR3 coding sequence is TGTGCCAGCAGCGTCGACAGGGTCGCTGAGCAGTTCTTC.

The CDR3 sequence is CSASRDRATEAFF. The CDR3 DNA is TGCAGTGCTAGTAGGGACAGAGCCACTGAAGCTTTCTTT. V and J are TRBV20-1 and TRBJ1-1; 7 bases line up with TRBD1. This CDR3 is 13 amino acids long. CDR1 and CDR2 from the germline V gene are DFQATT and SNEGSKA (reference sequence). Trimming removed 3 bases from V and 4 bases from J; junction bases left unmatched: 5.

The chain carries TRBV24-1 and TRBJ2-3; D gene unclear. CDR3 length: 15 amino acids. The V and J ends lost 5 bases and 0 bases respectively, with 11 bases between them. CDR1 and CDR2 from the germline V gene are KGHDR and SFDVKD. The CDR3 DNA follows: TGTGCCACCAGTGTTGGTAAACAAAGCACAGATACGCAGTATTTT. The encoded protein is CATSVGKQSTDTQYF.

The V gene is TRBV20-1, the J gene TRBJ2-3, with TRBD1 matching 10 bases. Unmatched junction bases numbered 5, after V lost 6 bases and J lost 2 bases. Germline V gene sequence: CDR1 DFQATT, CDR2 SNEGSKA (reference sequence). CDR3 length: 14 amino acids. For the CDR3, the DNA is TGCAGTGCCCTGGACAGGGGGAACACAGATACGCAGTATTTT. It is translated as CSALDRGNTDTQYF.

This chain joins TRBV11-2 and TRBJ2-5; 9 bases match TRBD2. The CDR3 totals 14 residues. V lost 5 bases and J lost 4; bases outside the gene matches: 5. Germline lookup yields CDR1 SGHAT and CDR2 FQNNGV. CDR3 region: CASSQLAGVETQYF. In DNA form, the CDR3 reads TGTGCCAGCAGCCAGTTAGCGGGAGTAGAGACCCAGTACTTC. Drawing the rest from reference TRBV11-2 and TRBJ2-5, the complete variable domain is EAGVAQSPRYKIIEKRQSVAFWCNPISGHATLYWYQQILGQGPKLLIQFQNNGVVDDSQLPKDRFSAERLKGVDSTLKIQPAKLEDSAVYLCASSQLAGVETQYFGPGTRLLVL.

This clonotype was seen a few times. The genes are TRBV29-1 and TRBJ2-1; D unresolved. The V end was cut by 5 bases, the J end by 5 bases, with 16 bases between. This CDR3 region has 14 residues. The germline gives CDR1 SQVTM, CDR2 ANQGSEA. CDR3 loop: CSVRAESIDNEQFF. The DNA for the CDR3 is TGCAGCGTTCGGGCAGAATCGATCGACAATGAGCAGTTCTTC.

The chain combines TRBV20-1 with TRBJ2-3; a weak D match, TRBD2 (6 bases). The V gene's germline CDR1 is DFQATT and CDR2 SNEGSKA (reference sequence). V was cut by 8 bases and J by 2 bases, with 17 bases left in between. The CDR3 extends over 14 amino acids. CDR3 amino acids: CSSEGWRATDTQYF. Written as DNA, the CDR3 is TGCAGTTCCGAGGGGTGGAGGGCCACAGATACGCAGTATTTT.

This clonotype was seen only a few times. A junction end diverges from the germline sequence, so it may reflect a read error. The gene calls are TRBV7-7 and TRBJ2-2, with 8 bases lining up with TRBD1. The CDR3 length is 15 residues. CDR1 is SSHAT and CDR2 is FNYEAQ in the germline V gene (reference sequence). The CDR3 is CASSATGAGTGELFF. DNA for the CDR3: TGTGCTAGCAGCGCGACAGGGGCGGGCACCGGGGAGCTGTTTTTT.

This clonotype was seen a few times. This chain links TRBV4-1 with TRBJ1-5, with D unresolved. V was shortened by 4 bases and J by 6 bases, with 16 bases between the two germline ends. CDR1 MGHRA and CDR2 YSYEKL come from the germline V gene. The CDR3 spans 15 residues. The CDR3 sequence: CASSPQTAATQPQHF. CDR3 DNA: TGCGCCAGCAGCCCACAGACGGCAGCGACTCAGCCCCAGCATTTT.

The chain uses TRBV6-5 and TRBJ1-1; no reliable D call. This CDR3 spans 14 amino acids. Trimming stripped 4 bases from V and 1 base from J, with 10 bases between. Germline V gene data show CDR1 as MNHEY and CDR2 as SVGAGI. DNA for the CDR3: TGTGCCAGCAGTTCGCAGAGCCAGAACACTGAAGCTTTCTTT. Translation gives CASSSQSQNTEAFF.

This clonotype was recorded many times. This chain links TRBV9 with TRBJ2-6; tentative D call: TRBD1 (5 bases). Germline V lookup: CDR1 SGDLS, CDR2 YYNGEE. The CDR3 loop spans 15 amino acids. The V and J ends lost 4 bases and 1 base respectively, with 9 bases between them. Here the CDR3 DNA reads TGTGCCAGCAGCCCCCAGGGTTCTGGGGCCAACGTCCTGACTTTC. Translating it yields CASSPQGSGANVLTF.

This clonotype was counted between two and nine times. The V call is TRBV4-1, the J call TRBJ2-7; 13 bases agree with TRBD2. J gave up 1 base and V 5 bases, and 5 bases lay outside the gene matches. The germline gives CDR1 MGHRA, CDR2 YSYEKL. This CDR3 has 16 residues. The chain's CDR3 is CASSSRTSGRSYEQYF. In DNA form, the CDR3 reads TGCGCCAGCAGCTCGCGGACTAGCGGGAGATCCTACGAGCAGTACTTC.

The chain has TRBV5-1 and TRBJ2-7, with 8 positions matching TRBD2. The CDR3 is 14 amino acids. J was trimmed by 5 bases and V by 1 base; bases with no gene match: 5. The germline CDR1 and CDR2 sequences are SGHRS and YFSETQ. Here the CDR3 reads CASSLFTSGDEQYF. The CDR3 nucleotides read TGCGCCAGCAGCTTGTTCACTAGCGGAGACGAGCAGTACTTC.

This clonotype was detected a few times. V is TRBV20-1 and J is TRBJ2-7, with no clear D. CDR1 is DFQATT and CDR2 is SNEGSKA in the germline V gene (reference sequence). The CDR3 is 14 residues long. Trimming removed 4 bases at V and 4 bases at J, with 17 bases between. The CDR3 nucleotides are TGCAGTGCTAAGCCGCACGGGCCACTTTACGAGCAGTACTTC. Protein sequence: CSAKPHGPLYEQYF.

V is TRBV12-3 or TRBV12-4 and J is TRBJ2-1; 15 positions agree with TRBD2. V dropped 4 bases and J dropped 0; count of bases not matched to a gene: 13. The CDR3 covers 21 residues. The chain's CDR3 is CASSSPPGLAGGLSSYNEQFF. The CDR3 DNA follows: TGTGCCAGCAGTTCACCGCCGGGACTAGCGGGAGGACTGAGCTCCTACAATGAGCAGTTCTTC.

The chain combines TRBV20-1 with TRBJ2-7; 9 bases match TRBD2. The CDR3 totals 15 residues. V trimming: 0 bases; J trimming: 2 bases; junction bases outside the gene matches: 5. The germline V gene has CDR1 DFQATT and CDR2 SNEGSKA (reference sequence). The DNA of the CDR3 is TGCAGTGCTAGAGATCTGGGCGGGAGGGCCTACGAGCAGTACTTC. Protein product: CSARDLGGRAYEQYF.

The CDR3 spells CASSSGTYQETQYF. The CDR3 nucleotides read TGTGCCAGCAGCTCAGGGACATACCAAGAGACCCAGTACTTC. V usage is TRBV5-4 and J usage is TRBJ2-5, with D perhaps matching TRBD1 (6 bases). The CDR3 has 14 amino acids. The V gene's germline CDR1 is SGHNT and CDR2 YYREEE (reference sequence). Trimming pared 3 bases from V and 0 bases from J, leaving 9 bases between.

This chain joins TRBV6-2 or TRBV6-3 and TRBJ2-2; D is perhaps TRBD2 (6 bases). The CDR3 runs to 12 residues. Trimming removed 7 bases from V and 8 bases from J, with 11 bases in between. Germline CDR1 and CDR2: MNHEY and SVGEGT. In nucleotides, the CDR3 is TGTGCCAGCACCCTCGGAGGGGGGGAGCTGTTTTTT. Translating gives CASTLGGGELFF.

V usage is TRBV9 and J usage is TRBJ2-4; TRBD2 aligns across 9 bases. V was pared by 0 bases and J by 5 bases, with 3 bases of the junction left unmatched. The germline gives CDR1 SGDLS, CDR2 YYNGEE. The CDR3 is 15 residues long. The CDR3 sequence: CASSVAPSGENIQYF. The CDR3 DNA follows: TGTGCCAGCAGCGTAGCGCCTAGCGGGGAAAACATTCAGTACTTC.

The rearrangement joins TRBV12-3 or TRBV12-4 to TRBJ2-3; possibly TRBD1 for D (6 bases). Trimming stripped 0 bases from V and 1 base from J, with 14 bases between. The CDR3 totals 17 residues. The CDR3 DNA follows: TGTGCCAGCAGTTTAGCGGGGGCGCTAATCGGCACAGATACGCAGTATTTT. This encodes CASSLAGALIGTDTQYF.

The V and J genes are TRBV29-1 and TRBJ2-7; 7 bases agree with TRBD2. The length of the CDR3 is 13 residues. J was trimmed by 0 bases and V by 6 bases; bases with no gene match: 5. The germline CDR1 and CDR2 sequences are SQVTM and ANQGSEA. DNA for the CDR3: TGCAGCGTGCGCGGACTAGTCTCCTACGAGCAGTACTTC. Protein sequence: CSVRGLVSYEQYF.

The chain carries TRBV3-1 and TRBJ1-1, with D unclear. The CDR3 extends over 11 amino acids. V lost 1 base and J lost 7, with 4 bases in between. CDR1 LGHDT and CDR2 YNNKEL come from the germline V gene (reference sequence). This chain's CDR3 is CASSQAFEAFF. CDR3 nucleotide sequence: TGTGCCAGCAGCCAAGCCTTTGAAGCTTTCTTT.

With respect to this clonotype: Relative to the germline gene, one junction end is altered; a read error may explain this. The gene calls are TRBV24-1 and TRBJ2-1; D is ambiguous. Germline assignment: CDR1 KGHDR and CDR2 SFDVKD. CDR3 size: 13 residues. CDR3 region: CATSWSSYNEQIF. In DNA, the CDR3 is TGTGCCACCTCGTGGAGCTCCTACAATGAGCAGATCTTC.

In its sample, this clonotype was seen many times. The rearrangement links TRBV12-3 or TRBV12-4 to TRBJ1-5, with D unresolved. This CDR3 contains 12 residues. V was clipped by 5 bases and J by 4 bases, with 6 bases between them. CDR3 protein: CASSRGNQPQHF. The CDR3 nucleotides are TGTGCCAGCAGTCGAGGGAATCAGCCCCAGCATTTT.

This clonotype was observed a handful of times. The chain joins TRBV6-1 to TRBJ2-2, with 9 nucleotides matching TRBD1. The CDR3 sequence is 15 residues long. V was pared by 6 bases and J by 6 bases, with 8 bases of the junction left unmatched. The V gene's germline CDR1 is MNHNS and CDR2 SASEGT. CDR3 amino acids: CASREPGQGAGELFF. The CDR3 DNA is TGTGCCAGCAGGGAGCCGGGACAGGGTGCCGGGGAGCTGTTTTTT.

In its sample, this clonotype was seen a few times. The DNA of the CDR3 is TGCGCCAGCACTAAGGGTGATGGGGCCAACGTCCTGACTTTC. This translates into CASTKGDGANVLTF. The J gene is TRBJ2-6, the V gene TRBV10-2; no clear D. Germline lookup yields CDR1 WSHSY and CDR2 SAAADI. CDR3 size: 14 residues. The V and J ends lost 7 bases and 3 bases respectively, with 10 bases between them.